This TCR beta chain was captured by sequencing in a study of OX40 agonist ivuxolimab in advanced cancers. The wider study: Ivuxolimab, an agonistic anti-OX40 (CD134) antibody, was given to patients.

Sequenced by immunoSEQ multiplex PCR; TCRdb stores in-frame clones only, minus some. This table holds roughly 71,000 clones, 88% found once. The CDR3 consists of 13 residues. The V gene's germline CDR1 is SGHDT and CDR2 YYEEEE. The V gene end was trimmed by 2 bases and the J gene end by 6 bases; junction bases not matched to a gene: 2. This clonotype was obtained from an adult with an advanced solid tumor such as melanoma, head and neck, liver or kidney cancer. The V call is TRBV5-6, the J call TRBJ2-3, with 8 positions matching TRBD2. The source material was CD4+ or CD8+ T cells sorted from blood, sampled in a trial of the OX40 agonist ivuxolimab. In nucleotides, the CDR3 is TGTGCCAGCAGCTTCGGCGGGGGGGATACGCAGTATTTT. Residues: CASSFGGGDTQYF.